This TCR beta chain is drawn from a study of cytomegalovirus exposure and HLA in healthy donors. The J segment lost 8 bases and the V segment lost 0 bases, leaving 8 bases of the junction unmatched. The CDR3 is 16 amino acids. Germline V gene sequence: CDR1 SGHAT, CDR2 FQNNGV. The PCR was carried out with 60 Vbeta primers and 13 Jbeta primers. Profiling relied on immunoSEQ multiplex PCR, and the TCRdb table lists in-frame clones only, not all of them. The repertoire consists of about 190,000 clones, with 65% to 85% occurring once and the leading ten covering 1.5% to 2%. The clonotype was recovered from a woman aged 18 to 35 in good health and CMV-seronegative. The chain carries TRBV11-2 and TRBJ1-4, with TRBD1 matching 8 bases. Sequencing input: PBMCs. The CDR3 loop reads CASSLDHATGEEKLFF. The CDR3 DNA sequence: TGTGCCAGCAGCTTAGATCATGCGACAGGGGAGGAAAAACTGTTTTTT. Full variable domain (outside the CDR3, taken from reference TRBV11-2 and TRBJ1-4): EAGVAQSPRYKIIEKRQSVAFWCNPISGHATLYWYQQILGQGPKLLIQFQNNGVVDDSQLPKDRFSAERLKGVDSTLKIQPAKLEDSAVYLCASSLDHATGEEKLFFGSGTQLSVL.